In its sample, the clone carrying this T cell receptor beta chain was seen many times. Its cognate antigen is unknown. The record originates from a study of blood T cells in healthy people across ages. Study-wide points: While age rose, TCR beta diversity per million T cells dropped in a roughly linear way.

The germline V gene encodes CDR1 DFQATT and CDR2 SNEGSKA (reference sequence). The CDR3 is 11 amino acids. Trimming took off 5 bases at V and 9 bases at J, with 13 bases between the two ends. A second about 7 to 11 cycle PCR used barcoded and J-beta primers. TCRdb passed the 5' RACE reads through MiXCR, listing each CDR3 protein once. The sample records over 500,000 distinct CDR3 sequences, over 40% being singletons. The chain is built from TRBV20-1 and TRBJ2-5; D gene uncertain. The receptor was isolated from a woman at least 80 years old in good health. Sequenced sample: blood. In DNA form, the CDR3 reads TGCAGTGCTGACCCCGTTCTGGCCCAGTACTTC. Amino acids: CSADPVLAQYF.